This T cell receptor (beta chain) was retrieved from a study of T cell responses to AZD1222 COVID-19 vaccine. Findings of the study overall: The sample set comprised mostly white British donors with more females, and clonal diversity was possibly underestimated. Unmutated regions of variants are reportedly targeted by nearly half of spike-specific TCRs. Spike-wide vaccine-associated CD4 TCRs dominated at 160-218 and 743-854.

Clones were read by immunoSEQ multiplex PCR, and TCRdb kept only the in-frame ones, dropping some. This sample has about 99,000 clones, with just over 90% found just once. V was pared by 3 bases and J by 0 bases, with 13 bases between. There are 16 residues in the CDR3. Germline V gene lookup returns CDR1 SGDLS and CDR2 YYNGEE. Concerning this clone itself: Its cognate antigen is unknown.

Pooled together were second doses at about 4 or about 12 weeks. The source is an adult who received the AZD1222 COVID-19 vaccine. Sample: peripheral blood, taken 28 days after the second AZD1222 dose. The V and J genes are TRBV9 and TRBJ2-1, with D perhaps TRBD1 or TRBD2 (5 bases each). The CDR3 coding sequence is TGTGCCAGCAGCGCACGCTGGGGGAGCTCCTACAATGAGCAGTTCTTC. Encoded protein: CASSARWGSSYNEQFF.